The 15 T cell receptor beta chains reported below all come from one sample, sequenced in a study of CD8 T cells in ankylosing spondylitis. Findings of the study overall: A TCR beta motif of 8 or 9 highly homologous variants appeared characteristic of ankylosing spondylitis blood.

These TCRs' antigens remain unknown. TCRdb itself ran the 5' RACE reads through MiXCR, one entry per CDR3 protein. The sample has roughly 700,000 distinct CDR3 sequences, around 20% seen once; the top ten hold 15% to 20%. Sequenced input: blood, either unsorted or a sorted T cell fraction (not recorded which). The receptors shown here come from a male donor with ankylosing spondylitis.

The chain links TRBV20-1 to TRBJ2-1; D remains unclear. Germline V gene data show CDR1 as DFQATT and CDR2 as SNEGSKA (reference sequence). V shed 3 bases and J shed 8 bases, with 8 bases lying between them. The CDR3 runs to 11 residues. CDR3 protein: CSARTVHEQFF. The CDR3 DNA sequence: TGCAGTGCTAGGACCGTACATGAGCAGTTCTTC.

The chain recombines TRBV7-8 with TRBJ2-1; D perhaps matches TRBD2 (6 bases). V was trimmed by 2 bases and J by 4 bases, leaving 18 bases between them. The CDR3 loop spans 17 amino acids. Germline V gene sequence: CDR1 SGHVS, CDR2 FQNEAQ. DNA of the CDR3: TGTGCCAGCAGCTTACGAGCTAAGCGGGCGATATACAATGAGCAGTTCTTC. It translates to CASSLRAKRAIYNEQFF.

The table lists this clonotype with a few counts. V gene TRBV12-3 or TRBV12-4 combines with J gene TRBJ2-6, with a possible D match to TRBD1 (5 bases). The CDR3 sequence is 17 residues long. Trimming left V 4 bases short and J 2 bases short, with 15 bases between. The CDR3 region is CASSSPPRDAGANVLTF. In nucleotides, the CDR3 is TGTGCCAGCAGTTCACCCCCCAGGGATGCTGGGGCCAACGTCCTGACTTTC.

This clonotype appeared a few times. This chain joins TRBV5-1 and TRBJ2-1; D possibly matches TRBD1 or TRBD2 (5 bases each). With 5 bases removed from V and 2 bases from J, the gap between germline ends came to 14 bases. This CDR3 is built from 15 residues. Germline CDR1 is SGHRS and CDR2 is YFSETQ. In DNA, the CDR3 is TGCGCCAGCAGGGGGACCCTAGGAGCCTACAATGAGCAGTTCTTC. The encoded protein is CASRGTLGAYNEQFF.

The CDR3 here is CSVVWGSLPYEQYF. The DNA of the CDR3 is TGCAGCGTTGTTTGGGGGTCCCTTCCCTACGAGCAGTACTTC. The V call is TRBV29-1, the J call TRBJ2-7; either TRBD1 or TRBD2 may supply D (5 bases each). There are 14 residues in the CDR3. Trimming removed 4 bases at V and 2 bases at J, with 15 bases between. Germline V gene lookup returns CDR1 SQVTM and CDR2 ANQGSEA.

This clonotype turned up a few times. The chain couples TRBV5-1 to TRBJ1-1; D is unresolved. This CDR3 contains 15 residues. Trimming stripped 0 bases from V and 4 bases from J, with 13 bases between. Germline CDR1 and CDR2: SGHRS and YFSETQ. CDR3 in amino acids: CASSLAGALGTEAFF. The CDR3 nucleotides read TGCGCCAGCAGCTTGGCGGGAGCCTTGGGCACTGAAGCTTTCTTT.

This chain uses TRBV5-1 with TRBJ1-2, with D unclear. Deletions cut 4 bases from V and 5 bases from J, with 18 bases between. Germline CDR1 SGHRS, CDR2 YFSETQ. This CDR3 is 15 amino acids long. The CDR3 region has the DNA TGCGCCAGCAGCATAGCAGAGCCAGCTACGTATGGCTACACCTTC. Its translation: CASSIAEPATYGYTF.

The J gene is TRBJ2-7, the V gene TRBV11-3, with a tentative D call TRBD2 (6 bases). Between the trimmed V and J ends, which lost 8 bases and 2 bases, there was a span of 13 bases. Germline V gene data show CDR1 as SGHNT and CDR2 as YENEEA. This CDR3 region has 13 residues. The CDR3 reads CASGGRETYEQYF. The CDR3 DNA reads TGTGCCAGCGGGGGACGGGAGACCTACGAGCAGTACTTC.

The DNA of the CDR3 is TGTGCCAGCAGTGTGGGACTAGCGGGAGCTCACAATGAGCAGTTCTTC. Translated: CASSVGLAGAHNEQFF. The genes are TRBV2 and TRBJ2-1; 14 bases agree with TRBD2. V lost 4 bases to trimming and J lost 5 bases; unmatched junction nucleotides: 4. CDR1 and CDR2 from the germline V gene are SNHLY and FYNNEI. This CDR3 spans 16 amino acids. Based on the CDR3 plus reference TRBV2 and TRBJ2-1, the full variable domain is EPEVTQTPSHQVTQMGQEVILRCVPISNHLYFYWYRQILGQKVEFLVSFYNNEISEKSEIFDDQFSVERPDGSNFTLKIRSTKLEDSAMYFCASSVGLAGAHNEQFFGPGTRLTVL.

The table lists this clonotype with a few counts. The chain links TRBV14 to TRBJ2-5; 10 nucleotides align to TRBD1. In germline, CDR1 is SGHDN, CDR2 FVKESK. The J segment lost 5 bases and the V segment lost 1 base, leaving 4 bases of the junction unmatched. The CDR3 has 15 amino acids. The CDR3 nucleotides read TGTGCCAGCAGCCAAGGGGACAGGGGAGTTGAGACCCAGTACTTC. It codes for CASSQGDRGVETQYF.

The chain employs TRBV5-1 and TRBJ2-5; 7 nucleotides match TRBD2. The CDR3 spans 16 residues. Per germline, CDR1 SGHRS and CDR2 YFSETQ. The J segment lost 2 bases and the V segment lost 4 bases, leaving 11 bases of the junction unmatched. This CDR3 reads CASSPPTGTNQETQYF. Here the CDR3 DNA reads TGCGCCAGCAGCCCCCCGACGGGGACTAATCAAGAGACCCAGTACTTC.

V usage is TRBV4-1 and J usage is TRBJ2-3; 7 bases match TRBD1. The CDR3 consists of 16 residues. Germline CDR1 is MGHRA and CDR2 is YSYEKL. The trim removed 1 base at V and 0 bases at J, leaving 4 bases unmatched. CDR3: CASSQGQGPSTDTQYF. CDR3 sequence (DNA): TGCGCCAGCAGCCAAGGACAGGGCCCGAGCACAGATACGCAGTATTTT.

This clonotype has more than one count but fewer than ten. The V and J genes are TRBV7-3 and TRBJ1-3; D ambiguous. This CDR3 spans 15 amino acids. The V end was cut by 7 bases, the J end by 0 bases, with 13 bases between. Germline lookup yields CDR1 SGHTA and CDR2 FQGTGA. The DNA of the CDR3 is TGTGCCAGCACCCAACCTTATAGCTCTGGAAACACCATATATTTT. This codes for CASTQPYSSGNTIYF.

This clonotype showed up many times. The chain carries TRBV5-1 and TRBJ2-1; TRBD2 agrees at 7 bases. There are 16 residues in the CDR3. Looked up from germline, CDR1 is SGHRS and CDR2 is YFSETQ. The ends lost 4 bases at V and 3 bases at J; junction bases unmatched: 10. As DNA, the CDR3 is TGCGCCAGCAGCGCTCGTGCGGGAGAGGACTACAATGAGCAGTTCTTC. It translates to CASSARAGEDYNEQFF.

This clonotype appeared a few times. This chain links TRBV5-1 with TRBJ1-5; D gene ambiguous. Germline loops: CDR1 SGHRS, CDR2 YFSETQ. Trimming removed 0 bases at V and 5 bases at J, with 6 bases between. The CDR3 loop spans 13 amino acids. Written as DNA, the CDR3 is TGCGCCAGCAGCTTGGATACGCATCAGCCCCAGCATTTT. Protein product: CASSLDTHQPQHF.